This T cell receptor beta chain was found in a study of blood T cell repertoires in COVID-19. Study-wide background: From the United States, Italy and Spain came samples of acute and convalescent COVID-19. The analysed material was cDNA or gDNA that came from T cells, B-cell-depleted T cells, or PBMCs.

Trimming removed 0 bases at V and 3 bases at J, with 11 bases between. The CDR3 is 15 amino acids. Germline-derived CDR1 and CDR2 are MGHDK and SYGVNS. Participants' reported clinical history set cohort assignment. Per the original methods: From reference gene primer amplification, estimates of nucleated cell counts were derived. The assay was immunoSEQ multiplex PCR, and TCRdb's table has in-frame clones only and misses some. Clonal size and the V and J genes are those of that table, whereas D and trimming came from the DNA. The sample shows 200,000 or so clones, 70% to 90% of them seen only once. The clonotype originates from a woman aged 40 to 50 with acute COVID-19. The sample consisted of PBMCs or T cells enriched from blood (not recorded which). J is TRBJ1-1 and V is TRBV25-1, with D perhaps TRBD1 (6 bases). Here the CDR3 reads CASSEYAGADTEAFF. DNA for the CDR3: TGTGCCAGCAGTGAATATGCAGGGGCAGACACTGAAGCTTTCTTT.